This TCR beta chain originates from a study of CDR3 diversity in severe acne. TCRdb reprocessed the PCR reads with MiXCR, giving one entry per CDR3 protein. The sample holds about 84,000 distinct CDR3 sequences; roughly 51% are singletons and the top ten take approximately 15%. The CDR3 contains 14 residues. CDR1 and CDR2 (germline): DFQATT, SNEGSKA (reference sequence). The chain couples TRBV20-1 to TRBJ2-5, with D maybe TRBD2 (6 bases). The sequencing sample was made of blood. The receptor's source is a male donor in good health, without acne. The CDR3 nucleotides are TGCAGCACCAGGGATTTGGCGGGGCCAGAGACCCAGTACTTC. It codes for CSTRDLAGPETQYF.